Below are 32 T cell receptor beta chains sequenced from a single sample in a study of early T cells in non-severe SARS-CoV-2 infection. MiXCR was run by TCRdb on the 5' RACE reads, yielding one entry per CDR3 protein. The table has about 80,000 distinct CDR3 sequences, 8.5% to 10% seen once. Material for sequencing was whole blood. Receptors were obtained from an adult who was a healthcare worker with PCR-confirmed SARS-CoV-2 infection or an uninfected control (not recorded which).

The chain couples TRBV6-1 to TRBJ2-3; D unresolved. CDR3 length: 11 residues. Germline V gene sequence: CDR1 MNHNS, CDR2 SASEGT. Trimming removed 2 bases from V and 8 bases from J, with 5 bases in between. CDR3 sequence reads: CASSELVTQYF. DNA of the CDR3: TGTGCCAGCAGTGAACTGGTTACGCAGTATTTT.

This clonotype came up many times. The chain links TRBV10-2 to TRBJ1-5, with 7 nucleotides matching TRBD1. Trimming removed 8 bases from V and 0 bases from J; junction bases left unmatched: 4. The CDR3 runs 14 residues. Germline CDR1 WSHSY, CDR2 SAAADI. The CDR3 DNA reads TGCGCCAGCCAGAGGACAGGTAGCAATCAGCCCCAGCATTTT. It is translated as CASQRTGSNQPQHF.

This chain uses TRBV12-3 or TRBV12-4 with TRBJ1-5, with a weak D call TRBD1 (5 bases). V shed 3 bases and J shed 5 bases, with 8 bases lying between them. The CDR3 consists of 13 residues. Written as DNA, the CDR3 is TGTGCCAGCAGTTTGCAGGGATATCAGCCCCAGCATTTT. Translating gives CASSLQGYQPQHF.

This clonotype appeared many times. The V gene is TRBV7-6, the J gene TRBJ2-3; D not certain. There are 16 residues in the CDR3. Trimming pared 5 bases from V and 5 bases from J, leaving 20 bases between. Germline values: CDR1 SGHVS, CDR2 FNYEAQ. The CDR3 here is CASSPRVGQAIDTQYF. In DNA form, the CDR3 reads TGTGCCAGCAGCCCCCGGGTTGGGCAGGCCATAGATACGCAGTATTTT. Full variable domain (rest looked up from reference TRBV7-6 and TRBJ2-3): GAGVSQSPRYKVTKRGQDVALRCDPISGHVSLYWYRQALGQGPEFLTYFNYEAQQDKSGLPNDRFSAERPEGSISTLTIQRTEQRDSAMYRCASSPRVGQAIDTQYFGPGTRLTVL.

This clonotype was detected many times. V usage is TRBV20-1 and J usage is TRBJ2-5; D unresolved. Germline CDR1 and CDR2: DFQATT and SNEGSKA (reference sequence). The ends were cut back, 1 base at V and 7 bases at J, with 10 bases in the middle. The CDR3 has 12 amino acids. CDR3 region: CSARAASGTQYF. CDR3 nucleotide sequence: TGCAGTGCTAGAGCCGCCTCTGGGACCCAGTACTTC.

Ten or more counts support this clonotype. V and J are TRBV28 and TRBJ2-2; no firm D call. The V and J ends lost 2 bases and 5 bases respectively, with 9 bases between them. Germline V gene sequence: CDR1 MDHEN, CDR2 SYDVKM. This CDR3 is built from 14 residues. CDR3 DNA: TGTGCCAGCAGTTTAAACAGACCAACCGGGGAGCTGTTTTTT. Encoded protein: CASSLNRPTGELFF.

The V call is TRBV7-7, the J call TRBJ2-3; perhaps TRBD2 as D (6 bases). Trimming removed 5 bases at V and 2 bases at J, with 14 bases between. The germline CDR1 and CDR2 sequences are SSHAT and FNYEAQ (reference sequence). This CDR3 spans 15 amino acids. The CDR3 region is CASSLGLTPTDTQYF. CDR3 in DNA: TGTGCCAGCAGCCTCGGACTAACCCCCACAGATACGCAGTATTTT.

This clonotype has ten or more counts. This chain joins TRBV7-9 and TRBJ1-2, with 8 bases aligning to TRBD1. Germline CDR1 reads SEHNR; CDR2 reads FQNEAQ (reference sequence). The CDR3 runs 14 residues. The trim removed 3 bases at V and 4 bases at J, leaving 4 bases unmatched. DNA for the CDR3: TGTGCCAGCAGCTTTGCGGACAGGGCCTATGGCTACACCTTC. Translation gives CASSFADRAYGYTF.

The V call is TRBV3-1, the J call TRBJ2-6; D is uncertain. The germline V gene has CDR1 LGHDT and CDR2 YNNKEL (reference sequence). V shed 3 bases and J shed 0 bases, with 9 bases lying between them. The CDR3 loop spans 16 amino acids. The CDR3: CASSQLHRSGANVLTF. CDR3 DNA sequence: TGTGCCAGCAGCCAGCTACACCGCTCTGGGGCCAACGTCCTGACTTTC.

This clonotype was found many times. The CDR3 bases are TGCAGCGTTAAGCGTCCAGGGCCTTTCGGCTACACCTTC. Translation: CSVKRPGPFGYTF. J is TRBJ1-2 and V is TRBV29-1; perhaps TRBD1 as D (5 bases). Trimming cost V 5 bases and J 8 bases, with 18 bases left between them. Per the germline V gene, CDR1 is SQVTM and CDR2 is ANQGSEA. The CDR3 spans 13 residues.

This clonotype was observed many times. V is TRBV6-7 and J is TRBJ2-2; TRBD1 matches at 10 bases. TRBV6-7 is known as an ORF, though its function is uncertain. V was pared by 11 bases and J by 3 bases, with 24 bases of the junction left unmatched. The CDR3 has 20 amino acids. The CDR3 nucleotides read TGTGCCGGCTTGCCTTCGAGACAGGGGGCAACCATGCGAGACACCGGGGAGCTGTTTTTT. Translation: CAGLPSRQGATMRDTGELFF.

Remarks on this clonotype: A clone one base away is much larger, so this may be a read error. The chain recombines TRBV28 with TRBJ2-7, with a weak D call TRBD2 (6 bases). Looked up from germline, CDR1 is MDHEN and CDR2 is SYDVKM. The length of the CDR3 is 13 residues. CDR3 nucleotides: TGTGCCAGCGGTTTCCTCGGGGGTAGTGAGCAGTACTTC. Its translation: CASGFLGGSEQYF.

This clonotype was seen ten or more times. This sequence joins TRBV3-1 and TRBJ2-3; TRBD2 aligns across 10 bases. V trimming: 0 bases; J trimming: 7 bases; junction bases outside the gene matches: 10. The V gene's germline CDR1 is LGHDT and CDR2 YNNKEL (reference sequence). This CDR3 has 17 residues. CDR3 amino acids: CASSQDPSGSGPYTQYF. Here the CDR3 DNA reads TGTGCCAGCAGCCAAGACCCTAGCGGGAGCGGACCCTATACGCAGTATTTT.

This clonotype was detected only a few times. The CDR3 DNA sequence: TGTGCCAGCAGGGACCCCCGGGGGAAGGATAATTCACCCCTCCACTTT. Translating it yields CASRDPRGKDNSPLHF. This chain links TRBV6-1 with TRBJ1-6; D is possibly TRBD1 (5 bases). V gave up 6 bases and J gave up 5 bases, with 17 bases separating them. This CDR3 spans 16 amino acids. Per the germline V gene, CDR1 is MNHNS and CDR2 is SASEGT.

This clonotype was recorded at least ten times. V usage is TRBV24-1 and J usage is TRBJ1-1; D gene uncertain. Germline-derived CDR1 and CDR2 are KGHDR and SFDVKD. CDR3 size: 11 residues. The V end lost 7 bases, the J end lost 7 bases, and 9 bases lay between the germline ends. Written as DNA, the CDR3 is TGTGCCACCAGCCGGGGAGGTGAAGCTTTCTTT. This encodes CATSRGGEAFF.

Here the CDR3 reads CASSQAGGPMNNEQFF. CDR3 in DNA: TGTGCCAGCAGCCAAGCGGGAGGGCCGATGAACAATGAGCAGTTCTTC. The chain recombines TRBV4-2 with TRBJ2-1, with 8 bases fitting TRBD2. The CDR3 consists of 16 residues. Germline V CDR1 and CDR2: LGHNA, YNFKEQ. Trimming cost V 1 base and J 5 bases; bases outside gene matches: 7.

On this clonotype: A read error may explain this, as a much larger clone is one base away. The CDR3 is CTSSLYGEKLFF. CDR3 in DNA: TGTACCAGCAGCTTATACGGGGAAAAACTGTTTTTT. This chain joins TRBV7-6 and TRBJ1-4; D is uncertain. CDR1 SGHVS and CDR2 FNYEAQ come from the germline V gene. CDR3 size: 12 residues.

Ten or more counts support this clonotype. The rearrangement links TRBV7-8 to TRBJ2-3, with no clear D. The V and J ends lost 0 bases and 6 bases respectively, with 16 bases between them. In germline, CDR1 is SGHVS, CDR2 FQNEAQ. This CDR3 contains 16 residues. CDR3 coding DNA: TGTGCCAGCAGCTTAGCTGGTAGAGGCCCGGGCGATACGCAGTATTTT. Translating it yields CASSLAGRGPGDTQYF.

This clonotype was detected a few times. The chain has TRBV5-1 and TRBJ2-7; 12 bases fit TRBD2. The germline V gene encodes CDR1 SGHRS and CDR2 YFSETQ. This CDR3 has 17 amino acids. V dropped 3 bases and J dropped 0; count of bases not matched to a gene: 7. CDR3 amino acids: CASSWLPTSGSSYEQYF. The CDR3 DNA reads TGCGCCAGCAGCTGGCTTCCGACTAGCGGGAGCTCCTACGAGCAGTACTTC.

The table lists this clonotype with many counts. The V gene is TRBV6-7, the J gene TRBJ2-7; D uncertain. TRBV6-7 is placed among ORFs of uncertain function. The CDR3 runs to 11 residues. V was clipped by 7 bases and J by 3 bases, with 7 bases between them. The CDR3 reads CASTPIYEQYF. The CDR3 bases are TGTGCCAGCACTCCTATCTACGAGCAGTACTTC.

This clonotype was picked up many times. The rearrangement uses TRBV7-2 and TRBJ1-2; 7 positions agree with TRBD1. This CDR3 is built from 15 residues. Germline V gene data show CDR1 as SGHTA and CDR2 as FQGNSA. The trim removed 6 bases at V and 0 bases at J, leaving 7 bases unmatched. The CDR3 DNA reads TGTGCCAGCAGTCAACAGGGGAGAGCTAACTATGGCTACACCTTC. This encodes CASSQQGRANYGYTF.

This chain connects TRBV28 to TRBJ2-1; D perhaps matches TRBD2 (6 bases). With 7 bases removed from V and 9 bases from J, the gap between germline ends came to 25 bases. This CDR3 has 16 amino acids. The germline V gene has CDR1 MDHEN and CDR2 SYDVKM. The CDR3 sequence is CASNTLRDSTWGEQFF. The CDR3 nucleotides read TGTGCCAGCAACACCCTGAGGGACTCCACTTGGGGTGAGCAGTTCTTC.

This clonotype has a handful of counts. CDR3 protein: CASSPQGHEQYF. The CDR3 region has the DNA TGTGCCAGCTCACCACAGGGCCACGAGCAGTACTTC. The V gene is TRBV18, the J gene TRBJ2-7; no firm D call. In germline, CDR1 is KGHSH, CDR2 LQKENI. Trimming removed 1 base at V and 5 bases at J, with 6 bases between. This CDR3 contains 12 residues. The full variable domain, rest sourced from reference TRBV18 and TRBJ2-7, is NAGVMQNPRHLVRRRGQEARLRCSPMKGHSHVYWYRQLPEEGLKFMVYLQKENIIDESGMPKERFSAEFPKEGPSILRIQQVVRGDSAAYFCASSPQGHEQYFGPGTRLTVT.

This clonotype was found many times. The chain employs TRBV5-1 and TRBJ1-4; D may be TRBD1 (6 bases). Germline V gene data show CDR1 as SGHRS and CDR2 as YFSETQ. This CDR3 has 14 residues. V was cut by 4 bases and J by 8 bases, with 15 bases left in between. The CDR3 nucleotides are TGCGCCAGCAGCCTACAGGGTGTGAGAGAAAAACTGTTTTTT. It encodes CASSLQGVREKLFF.

The genes are TRBV15 and TRBJ2-5; no clear D. The CDR3 runs 12 residues. The germline V gene encodes CDR1 LNHNV and CDR2 YYDKDF (reference sequence). The V end was cut by 0 bases, the J end by 4 bases, with 3 bases between. CDR3 sequence reads: CATSRDTETQYF. Here the CDR3 DNA reads TGTGCCACCAGCAGAGATACAGAGACCCAGTACTTC.

The genes are TRBV6-1 and TRBJ1-4; D uncertain. This CDR3 contains 15 residues. V gave up 3 bases and J gave up 6 bases, with 14 bases separating them. Looked up from germline, CDR1 is MNHNS and CDR2 is SASEGT. CDR3 DNA: TGTGCCAGCAGTGAGTTTAGGGCTTCGGATGAAAAACTGTTTTTT. Its protein product is CASSEFRASDEKLFF.

This clonotype was observed at least ten times. The rearrangement links TRBV28 to TRBJ2-1, with a weak D call TRBD2 (6 bases). This CDR3 has 16 amino acids. Germline loops: CDR1 MDHEN, CDR2 SYDVKM. V gave up 6 bases and J gave up 4 bases, with 19 bases separating them. The CDR3 is CASRHTLSGFYNEQFF. As DNA, the CDR3 is TGTGCCAGCAGACATACACTTAGCGGATTTTACAATGAGCAGTTCTTC.

The rearrangement uses TRBV20-1 and TRBJ2-2; D is uncertain. The CDR3 has 13 amino acids. Germline values: CDR1 DFQATT, CDR2 SNEGSKA (reference sequence). V lost 3 bases, J lost 4 bases, and 9 bases lay in between. The DNA of the CDR3 is TGCAGTGCTAGCCGCAGGAGCACCGGGGAGCTGTTTTTT. Amino acids: CSASRRSTGELFF.

This clonotype was counted a few times. The chain employs TRBV7-8 and TRBJ1-2, with a possible D match to TRBD1 (5 bases). This CDR3 comprises 16 residues. The V end was cut by 4 bases, the J end by 0 bases, with 15 bases between. Germline values: CDR1 SGHVS, CDR2 FQNEAQ. The CDR3 coding sequence is TGTGCCAGCAGCTCCGAGCGGGGACGAGCTAACTATGGCTACACCTTC. Amino acid sequence: CASSSERGRANYGYTF.

This clonotype was picked up a small number of times. The chain combines TRBV20-1 with TRBJ2-2; no definite D call. Between the trimmed V and J ends, which lost 0 bases and 2 bases, there was a span of 7 bases. Germline V gene lookup returns CDR1 DFQATT and CDR2 SNEGSKA (reference sequence). The CDR3 has 14 amino acids. CDR3 nucleotides: TGCAGTGCTAGAGATGGGCGTAACACCGGGGAGCTGTTTTTT. The encoded protein is CSARDGRNTGELFF.

This clonotype was seen a handful of times. This chain joins TRBV18 and TRBJ2-5; D is possibly TRBD1 (6 bases). Germline V gene lookup returns CDR1 KGHSH and CDR2 LQKENI. Trimming removed 1 base from V and 5 bases from J, with 14 bases in between. There are 15 residues in the CDR3. The CDR3 DNA sequence: TGTGCCAGCTCACCACTCACATACAGGGAGGAGACCCAGTACTTC. Translating it yields CASSPLTYREETQYF.

This clonotype was observed a few times. The chain employs TRBV27 and TRBJ2-7; D uncertain. The CDR3 loop spans 15 amino acids. CDR1 is MNHEY and CDR2 is SMNVEV in the germline V gene (reference sequence). Trimming took off 5 bases at V and 2 bases at J, with 16 bases between the two ends. The CDR3 DNA reads TGTGCCAGCAGTCCCCGTCCGCACTTGACCTACGAGCAGTACTTC. It is translated as CASSPRPHLTYEQYF.